This TCR beta chain came from a study of cytomegalovirus exposure and HLA in healthy donors. V was cut by 5 bases and J by 4 bases, with 14 bases left in between. The germline V gene has CDR1 LNHDA and CDR2 SQIVND (reference sequence). CDR3 length: 14 amino acids. The data were produced by immunoSEQ multiplex PCR, yet TCRdb's version contains in-frame clones alone and is incomplete. The repertoire holds more than 90,000 clones, with more than 70% as singletons. The chain carries TRBV19 and TRBJ1-1, with a weak D call TRBD1 (5 bases). The sequenced sample was PBMCs. This clonotype was obtained from a man between 18 and 29 years old in good health and CMV-seronegative. The CDR3 here is CASSLRQGVTEAFF. CDR3 nucleotide sequence: TGTGCCAGTAGTCTTCGTCAGGGTGTCACTGAAGCTTTCTTT.